This TCR beta chain was observed in a study of human T cells and chemical hapten exposure. Across the study: 0.01% DPC was applied to the upper back in patch tests, which were read at 6 days. Small differences in pooled library volume mainly drove the variation in TCR yields per sample. Findings of the study overall: Expanded TCRs were compared with controls, and the expanded TCRs formed significantly more large CDR3 similarity clusters.

MiXCR was run by TCRdb on the RACE reads, yielding one entry per CDR3 protein. The sample includes some 380,000 distinct CDR3 sequences, roughly 4.8% seen only once; the top ten take 2% to 2.5%. This clonotype has a count of ten or more. Antigen unknown. The CDR3 extends over 15 amino acids. With 0 bases clipped from V and 0 bases from J, the junction kept 3 bases outside the gene matches. Germline assignment: CDR1 DFQATT and CDR2 SNEGSKA (reference sequence). As for time point: patch test 1, 2 weeks after DPC sensitization. The treatment denotes: therapeutic diphenylcyclopropenone sensitization with weekly scalp DPC. Donors, patients with alopecia ranging from 18 to 70 years old and judged suitable for DPC, provided samples.

The sequence was collected from a woman aged 50 to 65 with alopecia areata. Some clones in this sample may be carry-over from other donors' samples. The sequenced sample was whole blood, obtained in connection with sensitization to the hapten diphenylcyclopropenone (DPC). The chain links TRBV20-1 to TRBJ2-3; TRBD2 agrees at 7 bases. CDR3 DNA: TGCAGTGCTAGAGAGATTAGCGGGAGCACAGATACGCAGTATTTT. This gives the protein CSAREISGSTDTQYF.